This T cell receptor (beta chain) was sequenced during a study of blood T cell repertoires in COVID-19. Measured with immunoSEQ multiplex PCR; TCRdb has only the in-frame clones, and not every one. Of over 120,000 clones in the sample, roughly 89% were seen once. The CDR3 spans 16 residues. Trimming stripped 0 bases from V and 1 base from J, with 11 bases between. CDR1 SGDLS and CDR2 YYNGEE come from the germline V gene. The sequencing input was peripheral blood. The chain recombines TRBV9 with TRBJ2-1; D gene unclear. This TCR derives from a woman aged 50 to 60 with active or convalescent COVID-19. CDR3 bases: TGTGCCAGCAGCGTAGAGGCGGTCGGTTCCTACAATGAGCAGTTCTTC. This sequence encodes CASSVEAVGSYNEQFF.